The rows below give T cell receptor beta chains drawn from one sample of a study of breast tumors, draining lymph nodes, adjacent tissues. TCRdb fed the multiplex PCR reads into MiXCR, producing one record per CDR3 protein. The data show 15,000 to 16,000 distinct CDR3 sequences, with less than 65% seen just once and approximately 17% held by the top ten. Sequenced sample: tumor-adjacent breast tissue. The receptors originated from a female donor with breast cancer. Some clones in this sample may be carry-over from other donors' samples. CDR3s include the opening cysteine and the closing phenylalanine or tryptophan. D genes are given only for firm matches. Size tells how often a clone was seen (once, few, many) or the class of an expanded clone, and some rows leave it out.

V gene,J gene,CDR3 length,clone size,D gene,CDR3 protein,CDR3 DNA
TRBV6-5,TRBJ1-3,14,medium-sized,TRBD1,CASYGTETGNTIYF,TGTGCCTCCTACGGGACAGAGACTGGAAACACCATATATTTT
TRBV7-3,TRBJ2-3,13,-,TRBD2,CASRGLDPDTQYF,TGTGCCAGCAGAGGACTAGATCCAGATACGCAGTATTTT
TRBV27,TRBJ2-1,12,many,-,CASRAYDNEQFF,TGTGCCAGCAGGGCGTATGACAATGAGCAGTTCTTC
TRBV24-1,TRBJ2-2,13,many,TRBD1,CATGTDFTGELFF,TGTGCCACCGGGACAGATTTCACCGGGGAGCTGTTTTTT
TRBV28,TRBJ1-2,14,-,TRBD1,CASRSPGQGYGYTF,TGTGCCAGCAGGTCCCCGGGACAGGGGTATGGCTACACCTTC
TRBV6-5,TRBJ2-7,12,-,-,CASSHSGGEQYF,TGTGCCAGCAGTCACTCGGGCGGGGAGCAGTACTTC
TRBV19,TRBJ2-3,15,-,-,CASSIPQGLTDTQYF,TGTGCCAGTAGTATCCCCCAGGGGCTCACAGATACGCAGTATTTT
TRBV7-2,TRBJ2-3,15,large,-,CASSFLGHQTDTQYF,TGTGCCAGCAGCTTCCTGGGGCACCAGACAGATACGCAGTATTTT
TRBV27,TRBJ1-1,18,few,TRBD1,CASSLLALQGAVNTEAFF,TGTGCCAGCAGTTTACTTGCTTTGCAGGGGGCCGTGAACACTGAAGCTTTCTTT
TRBV15,TRBJ2-5,13,-,TRBD1,CATSNRGLETQYF,TGTGCCACCAGCAACAGGGGATTGGAGACCCAGTACTTC